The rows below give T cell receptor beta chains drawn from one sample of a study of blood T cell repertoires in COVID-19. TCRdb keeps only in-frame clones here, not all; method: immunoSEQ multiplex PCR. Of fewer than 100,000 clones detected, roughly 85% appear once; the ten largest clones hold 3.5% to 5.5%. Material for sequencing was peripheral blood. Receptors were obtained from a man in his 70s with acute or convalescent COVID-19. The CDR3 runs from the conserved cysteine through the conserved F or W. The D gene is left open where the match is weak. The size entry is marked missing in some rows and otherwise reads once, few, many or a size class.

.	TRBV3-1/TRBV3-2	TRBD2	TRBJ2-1	CASSQDSSGGHNEQFF	TGTGCCAGCAGCCAAGATTCCAGCGGGGGTCACAATGAGCAGTTCTTC
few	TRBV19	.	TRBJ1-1	CASSLRGIGTEAFF	TGTGCCAGTAGTCTAAGGGGGATTGGCACTGAAGCTTTCTTT
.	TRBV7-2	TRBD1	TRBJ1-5	CASSRRTGPAQPQHF	TGTGCCAGCAGCCGTAGGACAGGGCCGGCTCAGCCCCAGCATTTT
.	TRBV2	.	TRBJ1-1	CASRDTAGLNTEAFF	TGTGCCAGCAGGGACACCGCAGGGTTGAACACTGAAGCTTTCTTT
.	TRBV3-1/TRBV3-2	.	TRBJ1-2	CASSQVAGIYGYTF	TGTGCCAGCAGCCAAGTGGCAGGCATCTATGGCTACACCTTC
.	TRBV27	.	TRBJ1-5	CASSELQWQPQHF	TGTGCCAGCAGCGAATTACAATGGCAGCCCCAGCATTTT
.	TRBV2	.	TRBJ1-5	CASSDKGTQHF	TGTGCCAGCAGTGACAAGGGGACCCAGCATTTT
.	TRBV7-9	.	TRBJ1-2	CASGGLGHNYGYTF	TGTGCCAGCGGGGGGTTGGGCCATAACTATGGCTACACCTTC
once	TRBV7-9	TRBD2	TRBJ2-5	CASCCGGRETQYF	TGTGCCAGTTGCTGCGGGGGGCGAGAGACCCAGTACTTC
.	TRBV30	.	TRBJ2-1	CAWSDGQSSSYNEQFF	TGTGCCTGGAGTGATGGACAGTCTTCCTCCTACAATGAGCAGTTCTTC
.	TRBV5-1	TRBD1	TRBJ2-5	CASSHKQGAGETQYF	TGCGCCAGCAGCCACAAACAGGGGGCAGGGGAGACCCAGTACTTC
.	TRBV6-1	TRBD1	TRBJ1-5	CASSEARTGLSNQPQHF	TGTGCCAGCAGTGAAGCCCGGACAGGGTTGAGCAATCAGCCCCAGCATTTT
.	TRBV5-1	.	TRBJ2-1	CASRWTSARNEQFF	TGCGCCAGCAGGTGGACATCGGCTCGGAATGAGCAGTTCTTC
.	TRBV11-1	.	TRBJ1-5	CASSEGLGQPQHF	TGTGCCAGCAGCGAGGGACTGGGGCAGCCCCAGCATTTT
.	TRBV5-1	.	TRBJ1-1	CASSLEQGANTEAFF	TGCGCCAGCAGCTTGGAACAGGGAGCGAACACTGAAGCTTTCTTT
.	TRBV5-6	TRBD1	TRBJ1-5	CASSPGTGNNQPQHF	TGTGCCAGCAGCCCCGGGACAGGGAACAATCAGCCCCAGCATTTT
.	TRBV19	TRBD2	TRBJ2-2	CASRLAGDTGELFF	TGTGCCAGTAGGCTAGCGGGGGACACCGGGGAGCTGTTTTTT
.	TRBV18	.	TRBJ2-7	CASSSLIRTEGVEQYF	TGTGCCAGCTCATCTCTCATAAGGACAGAGGGAGTCGAGCAGTACTTC
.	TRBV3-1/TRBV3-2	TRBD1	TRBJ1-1	CASSQDAGQGAEAFF	TGTGCCAGCAGCCAAGATGCAGGACAGGGGGCTGAAGCTTTCTTT
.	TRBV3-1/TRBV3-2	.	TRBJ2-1	CASSQDRASYNEQFF	TGTGCCAGCAGCCAAGACAGGGCCTCCTACAATGAGCAGTTCTTC
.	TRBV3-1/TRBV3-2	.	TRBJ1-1	CASSPVDRWTEAFF	TGTGCCAGCAGCCCTGTGGACAGATGGACTGAAGCTTTCTTT
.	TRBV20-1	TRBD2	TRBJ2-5	CSASFRVSGGARETQYF	TGCAGTGCTAGTTTTAGGGTTAGCGGGGGGGCAAGAGAGACCCAGTACTTC
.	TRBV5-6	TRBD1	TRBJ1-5	CASSRGTGRQPQHF	TGTGCCAGCAGTCGAGGGACAGGGCGTCAGCCCCAGCATTTT
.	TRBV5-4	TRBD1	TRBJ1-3	CASSAQGAGNTIYF	TGTGCCAGCAGCGCCCAGGGGGCTGGAAACACCATATATTTT
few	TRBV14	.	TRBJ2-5	CASTEQGMETQYF	TGTGCCAGCACGGAGCAGGGGATGGAGACCCAGTACTTC
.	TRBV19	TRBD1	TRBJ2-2	CASRRGQGYTGELFF	TGTGCCAGTAGAAGGGGACAGGGATACACCGGGGAGCTGTTTTTT
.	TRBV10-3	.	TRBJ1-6	CASGTEVSNSPLHF	TGTGCCAGCGGGACTGAGGTGAGCAATTCACCCCTCCACTTT
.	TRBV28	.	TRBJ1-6	CASRRGSSPLHF	TGTGCCAGCAGGAGGGGGTCTTCACCCCTCCACTTT
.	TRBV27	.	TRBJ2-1	CASSPQRGAWNEQFF	TGTGCCAGCAGTCCTCAAAGGGGCGCGTGGAATGAGCAGTTCTTC
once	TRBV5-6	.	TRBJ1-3	CASSPVGDYTIYF	TGTGCCAGCAGCCCGGTGGGGGACTACACCATATATTTT
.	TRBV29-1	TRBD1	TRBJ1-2	CSVRTGQVANYGYTF	TGCAGCGTTCGAACCGGACAGGTGGCCAACTATGGCTACACCTTC
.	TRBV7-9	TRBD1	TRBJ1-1	CASSLDGTGLTEAFF	TGTGCCAGCAGCTTAGACGGGACAGGTCTTACTGAAGCTTTCTTT
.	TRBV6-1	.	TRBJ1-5	CASSEAGGTGQPQHF	TGTGCCAGCAGTGAAGCTGGAGGGACCGGACAGCCCCAGCATTTT
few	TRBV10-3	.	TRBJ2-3	CAISEVGNTQYF	TGTGCCATCAGTGAGGTCGGGAATACGCAGTATTTT
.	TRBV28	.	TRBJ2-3	CASTWGSTDTQYF	TGTGCCAGCACTTGGGGCAGCACAGATACGCAGTATTTT
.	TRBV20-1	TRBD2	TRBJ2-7	CSASPGGLYEQYF	TGCAGTGCTAGTCCGGGGGGGCTGTACGAGCAGTACTTC
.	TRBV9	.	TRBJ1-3	CASSVQDSGSGNTIYF	TGTGCCAGCAGCGTTCAGGACAGTGGCTCTGGAAACACCATATATTTT
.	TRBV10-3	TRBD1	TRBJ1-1	CAISEGQGGTEAFF	TGTGCCATCAGTGAGGGACAGGGAGGGACTGAAGCTTTCTTT
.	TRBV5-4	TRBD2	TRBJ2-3	CASSPGLAGGRTDTQYF	TGTGCCAGCAGCCCGGGACTAGCGGGGGGACGCACAGATACGCAGTATTTT